Listed here is a single T cell receptor beta chain. The antigen is undetermined. The sample comes from a study of cytomegalovirus exposure and HLA in healthy donors. V was shortened by 7 bases and J by 3 bases, with 10 bases between the two germline ends. The CDR3 spans 13 residues. Germline CDR1 is SNHLY and CDR2 is FYNNEI. General study points: TCR beta sequences numbering 15,000 to 20,000 were associated with HLA alleles at 0.05 false discovery rate in a later analysis.

This PCR relied on a set of 60 Vbeta primers and 13 Jbeta primers. Data came from immunoSEQ multiplex PCR; TCRdb stores just in-frame clones and leaves some out. Seen here are approximately 190,000 clones, 82% observed once, and the top ten hold about 0.1%. J is TRBJ1-5 and V is TRBV2; no reliable D call. This clonotype originated in a boy younger than 10 in good health and CMV-seronegative. The sample consisted of PBMCs. CDR3 region: CASTHGFNQPQHF. CDR3 in DNA: TGTGCCAGCACTCACGGTTTCAATCAGCCCCAGCATTTT.